These 11 T cell receptor beta chains came from one sample sequenced in a study of regulatory T cells in long-lasting Graves disease. Time point noted: newly diagnosed GD, antithyroid drugs for less than 3 months. The TCR library was prepared using RNA isolated from PBMCs. CDR3-region Arm-PCR and iRepertoire HTBI primers produced the TCR beta libraries. Each CDR3 protein gets one entry after TCRdb re-called the multiplex PCR reads with MiXCR. The data hold 360,000 or so distinct CDR3 sequences, with approximately 15% observed a single time. This sample also appeared in a second study, on T cells in Graves' hyperthyroidism and ophthalmopathy.

Sequences were derived from peripheral blood mononuclear cells (PBMCs), sampled at new diagnosis, from a patient treated with antithyroid drugs. Source of these receptors: a man aged 40-50 years with Graves disease.

At least ten counts were recorded for this clonotype. V gene TRBV7-2 combines with J gene TRBJ2-3; possibly TRBD2 for D (5 bases). Germline-derived CDR1 and CDR2 are SGHTA and FQGNSA. There are 16 residues in the CDR3. Trimming took off 4 bases at V and 3 bases at J, with 17 bases between the two ends. The CDR3 nucleotides are TGTGCCAGCAGCTCCCTGAGGTCGGGGAAGACAGATACGCAGTATTTT. Its translation: CASSSLRSGKTDTQYF.

This clonotype was observed many times. V is TRBV20-1 and J is TRBJ1-1, with D possibly being TRBD1 (6 bases). The CDR3 extends over 14 amino acids. Germline lookup yields CDR1 DFQATT and CDR2 SNEGSKA (reference sequence). V was trimmed by 0 bases and J by 1 base, leaving 9 bases between them. The DNA of the CDR3 is TGCAGTGCTAGAGATGTAGGGGGGAACACTGAAGCTTTCTTT. This translates into CSARDVGGNTEAFF.

This clonotype appeared a few times. The V call is TRBV6-1, the J call TRBJ1-4, with 10 bases aligning to TRBD1. The CDR3 consists of 18 residues. In germline, CDR1 is MNHNS, CDR2 SASEGT. The trim removed 3 bases at V and 5 bases at J, leaving 12 bases unmatched. CDR3 DNA: TGTGCCAGCAGTGAGCGCTCTCCGGGACAGGGGAAAAATGAAAAACTGTTTTTT. Translating gives CASSERSPGQGKNEKLFF.

In its sample, this clonotype was seen a few times. A junction end diverges from the germline sequence, so it may reflect a read error. The rearrangement links TRBV5-4 to TRBJ2-7, with 9 bases identical to TRBD1. This CDR3 is built from 16 residues. Germline CDR1 is SGHNT and CDR2 is YYREEE (reference sequence). CDR3 sequence reads: CASRLVPGQGLGEQYF. Here the CDR3 DNA reads TGTGCCAGCAGGTTGGTTCCGGGACAGGGTCTGGGCGAGCAGTACTTC.

This clonotype has more than one count but fewer than ten. CDR3: CASSLATFEGAYYEQYF. CDR3 DNA sequence: TGTGCCAGCAGCTTGGCCACGTTCGAGGGAGCGTACTACGAGCAGTACTTC. The chain uses TRBV5-5 and TRBJ2-7; a weak D match, TRBD2 (5 bases). Trimming took off 0 bases at V and 3 bases at J, with 19 bases between the two ends. The CDR3 covers 17 residues. Germline CDR1 SGHKS, CDR2 YYEKEE (reference sequence).

This clonotype appeared many times. V usage is TRBV4-3 and J usage is TRBJ2-3; D gene unclear. This CDR3 region has 16 residues. The V end lost 1 base, the J end lost 4 bases, and 15 bases lay between the germline ends. The germline CDR1 and CDR2 sequences are LGHNA and YSLEER. The chain's CDR3 is CASSQVNRQDADTQYF. DNA of the CDR3: TGCGCCAGCAGCCAAGTGAACCGGCAGGACGCAGATACGCAGTATTTT.

Notes on this clonotype: A far larger clone is only one base removed, so a read error is likely. This rearrangement joins TRBV27 to TRBJ2-5, with TRBD1 matching over 8 bases. Per germline, CDR1 MNHEY and CDR2 SMNVEV (reference sequence). This CDR3 comprises 16 residues. V shed 5 bases and J 11 bases; nucleotides not matched to a gene: 19. Here the CDR3 reads CASSRTVRGTGNEQYF. The CDR3 nucleotides are TGTGCCAGCAGTAGAACGGTTAGGGGGACAGGCAATGAGCAGTACTTC.

This clonotype has ten or more counts. V gene TRBV9 combines with J gene TRBJ1-5; D is uncertain. The germline V and J ends were trimmed by 3 bases and 4 bases, with 14 bases remaining between them. The germline V gene has CDR1 SGDLS and CDR2 YYNGEE. The CDR3 consists of 15 residues. CDR3 region: CASSAGGLLNQPQHF. CDR3 DNA: TGTGCCAGCAGCGCGGGAGGGCTTCTTAATCAGCCCCAGCATTTT.

This clonotype was seen many times. Germline is not matched at one junction end, which may reflect a read error. The chain recombines TRBV5-1 with TRBJ2-7; 12 nucleotides match TRBD1. Germline V gives CDR1 SGHRS, CDR2 YFSETQ. The CDR3 has 16 amino acids. CDR3: CASRGKGQGATYEQYF. In DNA, the CDR3 is TGTGCCAGCAGGGGGAAGGGACAGGGGGCTACCTACGAGCAGTACTTC.

This chain links TRBV11-2 with TRBJ1-6; D is undetermined. V was pared by 4 bases and J by 3 bases, with 13 bases between. The CDR3 runs to 16 residues. Looked up from germline, CDR1 is SGHAT and CDR2 is FQNNGV. This CDR3 reads CASSSHHQGYNSPLHF. CDR3 nucleotide sequence: TGTGCCAGCAGCTCCCACCATCAAGGCTATAATTCACCCCTCCACTTT.

This clonotype was observed many times. The V gene is TRBV9, the J gene TRBJ2-7; D is uncertain. This CDR3 comprises 14 residues. Trimming shortened V by 0 bases and J by 7 bases, and 14 bases separated the two germline ends. Germline CDR1 reads SGDLS; CDR2 reads YYNGEE. CDR3 in DNA: TGTGCCAGCAGCGTAGGCACCACCGGCGGAGAGCAGTACTTC. Protein: CASSVGTTGGEQYF.